This T cell receptor beta chain appears in the sequencing data of a study of shared clonotypes between healthy human individuals. TCRdb's copy holds only in-frame clones and misses some; the assay was immunoSEQ multiplex PCR. The sample holds 2.3 million or so clones, 80% to 95% seen once. This TCR was sampled from a man between 18 and 29 years old in good health. Some clones in this sample may be carry-over from other donors' samples. The specimen was naive CD4+ T cells from PBMCs. This sample's subset: CD45RA+ positively selected.

CDR3 sequence (DNA): TGTGCCACCAGCTCCCCTGGAGCGGCCTCCTACGAGCAGTACTTC. Amino acids: CATSSPGAASYEQYF. The rearrangement joins TRBV15 to TRBJ2-7; D is perhaps TRBD2 (5 bases). CDR1 is LNHNV, CDR2 YYDKDF, per germline (reference sequence). The CDR3 length is 15 residues. The ends were cut back, 5 bases at V and 0 bases at J, with 14 bases in the middle.